This T cell receptor (beta chain) derives from a study of blood T cell repertoires in COVID-19 (dated by TCRdb to the early 2020s). In the study overall: Samples covering the acute and convalescent phases of COVID-19 were provided by collaborators in the United States, Italy and Spain. The material from the prospective study consisted of cDNA or gDNA derived from T cells, B-cell-depleted T cells, or PBMCs. Subjects who had been exposed to COVID-19, were actively infected with it, or had recovered from it provided the deeply sampled blood TCRbeta repertoires that made up the dataset. The repertoires were released in a freely available public database intended as a resource for research on the immune response to SARS-CoV-2. Samples came from the ongoing ImmuneRACE study (first 160 participants) plus 1,254 subjects from 6 global collaborators. The sample metadata nearly always contained a de-identified subject ID, COVID-19 status, age in years and sex. Where available, HLA class I and class II types were obtained from metadata supplied by the sample provider rather than from assay-based typing.

Each collaborating institution followed its own protocols to collect whole blood in K2EDTA tubes. For TCRbeta analysis, collaborators shipped samples as frozen whole blood, isolated PBMCs, or DNA extracted from either of those sample types. Clipping removes 2 bases from V and 7 bases from J, with 9 as the unmatched junction base count. From the cysteine up to the phenylalanine, the CDR3 has a length of 15 residues. Left in the record is the CDR3 DNA by itself, 45 bases read in frame from the first base. The germline V gene (reference sequence) sets CDR1 to GTSNPN and CDR2 to SVGIG. Points the paper makes about the study in general: The quantity of clinical and demographic metadata differed by source and by participant and was supplied without curation.

To note about this clone: Its antigen specificity is not known. No base quality values were provided; no much bigger clone lies one nucleotide off.

The immunoSEQ Assay, a bias-controlled multiplex PCR, was used to amplify TCRbeta CDR3 regions from genomic DNA. In the source study's methods: Within the assay, amplification of reference gene primers was used to estimate how many nucleated cells each sample contained. To quantify the absolute abundance of each unique TCRbeta CDR3 rearrangement, sequence reads were collapsed and filtered. For each sample, productive Simpson clonality was calculated by taking the square root of Simpson's diversity index across productive rearrangements. In its TCRdb copy, this immuneACCESS table keeps in-frame sequences only and misses some clones. Where compared with another copy, unresolved V genes explain less than half of these, and the others have no known cause. The V and J calls and clone size come from that table; D and trimming were worked out from the DNA. This sample is represented by about 210,000 clones; about four fifths of them were singletons. Of the sample, over 9.5% falls within the top ten clones.

The specimen was peripheral blood. The clonotype was recovered from a woman in her forties with acute or convalescent COVID-19. Recombination joined TRBV30 with TRBJ1-5; 9 bases in the junction line up with TRBD1. The CDR3 has the sequence CAWSPGTGTWQPQHF. The nucleotide sequence is TGTGCCTGGAGTCCGGGGACAGGGACATGGCAGCCCCAGCATTTT.